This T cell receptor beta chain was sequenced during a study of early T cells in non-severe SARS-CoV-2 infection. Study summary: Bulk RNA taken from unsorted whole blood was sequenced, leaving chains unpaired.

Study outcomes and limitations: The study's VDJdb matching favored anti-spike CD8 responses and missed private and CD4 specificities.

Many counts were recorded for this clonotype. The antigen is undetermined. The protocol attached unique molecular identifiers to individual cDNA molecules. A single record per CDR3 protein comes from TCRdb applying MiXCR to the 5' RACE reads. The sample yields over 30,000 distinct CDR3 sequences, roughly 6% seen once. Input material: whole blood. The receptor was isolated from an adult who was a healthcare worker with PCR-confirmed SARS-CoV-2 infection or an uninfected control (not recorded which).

The CDR3 nucleotides read TGTGCCAGCAGTTACGACAGGGGAGCTCAGCCCCAGCATTTT. Amino acids: CASSYDRGAQPQHF. The chain joins TRBV6-6 to TRBJ1-5; 8 bases are a match to TRBD1. V lost 2 bases to trimming and J lost 6 bases; unmatched junction nucleotides: 3. The CDR3 sequence is 14 residues long. Germline CDR1 is MNHNY and CDR2 is SVGAGI (reference sequence).